The clone carrying this TCR beta chain was seen a handful of times. The antigen is unknown. They built TCR cDNA with 5'RACE template switching, a step that put in a universal primer site and UMIs. One entry per CDR3 protein results from TCRdb running MiXCR on the 5' RACE reads. The sample contains a few hundred thousand distinct CDR3 sequences, roughly 4% of which appear only once. The sample belongs to a study of T cells after yellow fever vaccination. Overall study results and limits: In FACS-sorted repertoires, abundant clonotypes from the bulk population could appear as contaminants. A weaker but faster secondary response was observed, peaking on day 5 versus 15.

This clonotype originated in a man in his late teens or twenties who received the YFV17D yellow fever vaccine. Sequences were derived from PBMCs, sampled 5 days after the yellow fever booster vaccination.

The CDR3 nucleotides are TGTGCCAGCACCCCCCTGGGACAGGGACCAGCTTTCTTT. It codes for CASTPLGQGPAFF. V and J are TRBV12-3 or TRBV12-4 and TRBJ1-1; 9 bases match TRBD1. This CDR3 has 13 residues. Unmatched junction bases numbered 10, after V lost 7 bases and J lost 10 bases.